This T cell receptor (beta chain) emerged from a study of blood T cell repertoires in COVID-19. About the research overall: Samples of COVID-19 (acute and convalescent) were obtained from the United States, Italy and Spain. T cells, B-cell-depleted T cells, or PBMCs provided the cDNA or gDNA that served as material.

The CDR3 sequence is 17 residues long. From germline, CDR1 is SGHTA and CDR2 FQGNSA. Germline trimming cut 5 bases from V and 2 bases from J; bases unmatched to any gene: 11. Profiled with immunoSEQ multiplex PCR; TCRdb holds only in-frame clones, not every one. Of some 180,000 clones in the sample, 84% were seen once. The chain joins TRBV7-2 to TRBJ2-3, with 9 bases aligning to TRBD2. The sequence came from a woman of 80 years or more with COVID-19, enrolled during active disease. What was sequenced was peripheral blood. CDR3 region: CASSPISSGTHTDTQYF. The CDR3 DNA sequence: TGTGCCAGCAGCCCTATCTCTAGCGGGACCCACACAGATACGCAGTATTTT. Complete variable domain (other parts from reference TRBV7-2 and TRBJ2-3): GAGVSQSPSNKVTEKGKDVELRCDPISGHTALYWYRQSLGQGLEFLIYFQGNSAPDKSGLPSDRFSAERTGGSVSTLTIQRTQQEDSAVYLCASSPISSGTHTDTQYFGPGTRLTVL.